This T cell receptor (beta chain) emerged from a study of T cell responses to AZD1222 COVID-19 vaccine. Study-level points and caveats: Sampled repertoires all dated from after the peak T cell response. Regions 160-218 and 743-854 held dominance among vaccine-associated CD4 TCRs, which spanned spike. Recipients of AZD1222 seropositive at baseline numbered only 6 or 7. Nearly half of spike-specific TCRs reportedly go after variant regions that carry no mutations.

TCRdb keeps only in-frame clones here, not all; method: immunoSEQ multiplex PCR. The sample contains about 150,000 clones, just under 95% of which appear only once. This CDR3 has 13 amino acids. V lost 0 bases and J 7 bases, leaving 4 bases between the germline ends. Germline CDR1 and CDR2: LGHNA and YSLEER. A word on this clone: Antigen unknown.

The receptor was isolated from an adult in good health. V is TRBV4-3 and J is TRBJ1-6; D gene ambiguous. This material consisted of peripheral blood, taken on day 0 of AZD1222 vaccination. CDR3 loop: CASSQDRNSPLHF. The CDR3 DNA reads TGCGCCAGCAGCCAAGATCGGAATTCACCCCTCCACTTT.